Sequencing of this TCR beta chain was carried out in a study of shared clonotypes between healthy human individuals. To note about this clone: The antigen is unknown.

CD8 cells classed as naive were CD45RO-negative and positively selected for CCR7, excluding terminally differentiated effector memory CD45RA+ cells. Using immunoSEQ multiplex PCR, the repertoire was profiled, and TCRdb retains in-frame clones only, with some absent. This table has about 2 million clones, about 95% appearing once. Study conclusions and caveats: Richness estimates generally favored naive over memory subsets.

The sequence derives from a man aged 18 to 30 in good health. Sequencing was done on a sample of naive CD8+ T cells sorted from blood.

The CDR3 DNA follows: TGTGCCAGCAGTTTCAGCGGGGCCACAGATACGCAGTATTTT. Translating gives CASSFSGATDTQYF. This rearrangement joins TRBV28 to TRBJ2-3; 7 positions match TRBD2. The CDR3 has 14 residues. With V trimmed by 3 bases and J by 2 bases, 2 bases remained unmatched. In germline, CDR1 is MDHEN, CDR2 SYDVKM.